These 31 T cell receptor beta chains were all obtained from the same sample, sequenced in a study of cytomegalovirus exposure and HLA in healthy donors. PCR employed 60 Vbeta and 13 Jbeta primers. The assay was immunoSEQ multiplex PCR, and TCRdb's table has in-frame clones only and misses some. The sample has 85,000 to 90,000 clones; around 74% are singletons. The sample comprised PBMCs. These receptors were obtained from a man in his thirties or forties in good health and CMV-seropositive.

As concerns this clone: The junction and the germline gene differ at one end; a read error may be behind it. The chain carries TRBV4-1 and TRBJ2-3; 8 bases agree with TRBD2. CDR1 is MGHRA, CDR2 YSYEKL, per germline. CDR3 length: 15 amino acids. CDR3 DNA: TGTGCCAGCAGCCAAGATCGGGGGGGAGCAGATACGCAGTATTTT. Protein sequence: CASSQDRGGADTQYF.

This chain uses TRBV4-1 with TRBJ2-5, with 13 bases identical to TRBD2. V lost 4 bases, J lost 5 bases, and 7 bases stayed unmatched. This CDR3 has 16 residues. The germline V gene encodes CDR1 MGHRA and CDR2 YSYEKL. As DNA, the CDR3 is TGCGCCAGCAGCCTGGGAGGGACTAGCGGGGTTGAGACCCAGTACTTC. Protein product: CASSLGGTSGVETQYF.

In DNA form, the CDR3 reads TGTGCCAGCAGTCCCGGAGTTGGACAGGGGAGTTCACCCCTCCACTTT. Residues: CASSPGVGQGSSPLHF. The chain combines TRBV5-8 with TRBJ1-6; 9 bases are a match to TRBD1. Germline lookup yields CDR1 SGHTS and CDR2 YDEGEE. This CDR3 comprises 16 residues. Trimming took 5 bases from V and 9 from J; bases not matched to a gene: 12.

This sequence joins TRBV11-2 and TRBJ1-5, with TRBD1 matching over 8 bases. The CDR3 runs to 15 residues. With V trimmed by 5 bases and J by 6 bases, 9 bases remained unmatched. The germline V gene encodes CDR1 SGHAT and CDR2 FQNNGV. In nucleotides, the CDR3 is TGTGCCAGCAGCCTAACAGGGGGACGGTCTCAGCCCCAGCATTTT. It yields the protein CASSLTGGRSQPQHF.

This clone has just one count. This rearrangement joins TRBV10-3 to TRBJ2-7; D not certain. Germline CDR1 is ENHRY and CDR2 is SYGVKD. This CDR3 region has 11 residues. V gave up 4 bases and J gave up 4 bases, with 5 bases separating them. CDR3 coding DNA: TGTGCCATCAGTGCTGAGTACGAGCAGTACTTC. Translated, it gives CAISAEYEQYF.

V and J are TRBV5-4 and TRBJ1-2, with 9 bases aligning to TRBD1. Germline V gives CDR1 SGHNT, CDR2 YYREEE (reference sequence). V was pared by 5 bases and J by 8 bases, with 7 bases of the junction left unmatched. This CDR3 region has 13 residues. This chain's CDR3 is CASSSGTGRGYTF. CDR3 nucleotide sequence: TGTGCCAGCAGTTCCGGGACAGGGAGGGGCTACACCTTC.

The gene calls are TRBV7-7 and TRBJ1-2, with D possibly matching TRBD1 (5 bases). CDR1 SSHAT and CDR2 FNYEAQ come from the germline V gene (reference sequence). The CDR3 has 13 residues. V was pared by 3 bases and J by 3 bases, with 8 bases between. CDR3 loop: CASSLKGDYGYTF. The CDR3 DNA follows: TGTGCCAGCAGCTTGAAAGGGGACTATGGCTACACCTTC.

This clone came up once. The rearrangement links TRBV10-3 to TRBJ1-3, with 9 bases that match TRBD1. V lost 8 bases and J lost 0; bases outside the gene matches: 11. The CDR3 sequence is 17 residues long. Germline CDR1 ENHRY, CDR2 SYGVKD. This chain's CDR3 is CAIRPGTGLSSGNTIYF. The CDR3 DNA sequence: TGTGCCATCCGTCCCGGGACAGGGCTGAGCTCTGGAAACACCATATATTTT.

The V call is TRBV2, the J call TRBJ1-2, with TRBD1 as a possible D gene (6 bases). The V and J ends lost 5 bases and 3 bases respectively, with 13 bases between them. CDR3 length: 14 amino acids. Germline values: CDR1 SNHLY, CDR2 FYNNEI. DNA for the CDR3: TGTGCCAGCAGTCCGGTAAAGGGGGACTATGGCTACACCTTC. This encodes CASSPVKGDYGYTF.

The chain carries TRBV27 and TRBJ2-2, with D unresolved. This CDR3 contains 16 residues. The V gene's germline CDR1 is MNHEY and CDR2 SMNVEV (reference sequence). V was trimmed by 5 bases and J by 3 bases, leaving 16 bases between them. As DNA, the CDR3 is TGTGCCAGCAGTATGACTCTAAGAGGCTACACCGGGGAGCTGTTTTTT. Protein sequence: CASSMTLRGYTGELFF.

V usage is TRBV18 and J usage is TRBJ2-5; 10 bases align to TRBD1. V was clipped by 2 bases and J by 1 base; unmatched bases: 4. CDR3 length equals 16 residues. Germline V CDR1 and CDR2: KGHSH, LQKENI. The CDR3 DNA reads TGTGCCAGCTCACCAAGACAGGGGGCCACCCAAGAGACCCAGTACTTC. It is translated as CASSPRQGATQETQYF.

The chain carries TRBV4-2 and TRBJ2-5; 10 bases align to TRBD2. TRBJ2-7 explains the end of the DNA better; the J call may be wrong. CDR1 and CDR2 (germline): LGHNA, YNFKEQ. The CDR3 contains 16 residues. CDR3: CASSQDLLAGANEQYF. DNA of the CDR3: TGTGCCAGCAGCCAAGATCTCCTAGCGGGGGCAAACGAGCAGTACTTC.

The chain carries TRBV7-2 and TRBJ1-2; 12 bases are shared with TRBD1. Germline trimming cut 3 bases from V and 8 bases from J; bases unmatched to any gene: 7. This CDR3 contains 15 residues. Germline values: CDR1 SGHTA, CDR2 FQGNSA. The CDR3, as DNA: TGTGCCAGCAGCTTTGGGACAGGGGGCGCTAGGGGCTACACCTTC. Translating gives CASSFGTGGARGYTF.

The count of this clone is one. The chain recombines TRBV13 with TRBJ2-1, with TRBD2 matching 10 bases. Germline V gives CDR1 PRHDT, CDR2 FYEKMQ (reference sequence). This CDR3 region has 17 residues. Trimming at V came to 6 bases and at J to 5 bases, leaving 13 bases not matched to a gene. CDR3 sequence (DNA): TGTGCCAGCAGTATTCCCCGTAGCGGGGGGACAGACAATGAGCAGTTCTTC. Translation gives CASSIPRSGGTDNEQFF.

The gene calls are TRBV18 and TRBJ1-6, with 8 bases that match TRBD1. This CDR3 region has 15 residues. In germline, CDR1 is KGHSH, CDR2 LQKENI. V trimming: 3 bases; J trimming: 7 bases; junction bases outside the gene matches: 5. The CDR3 nucleotides read TGTGCCAGCTCACCGGACAGGGTGCCCAATTCACCCCTCCACTTT. Protein product: CASSPDRVPNSPLHF.

The J gene is TRBJ1-5, the V gene TRBV18; 11 bases are a match to TRBD1. The length of the CDR3 is 14 residues. Germline loops: CDR1 KGHSH, CDR2 LQKENI. V was pared by 5 bases and J by 6 bases, with 3 bases of the junction left unmatched. The CDR3 protein is CASSWTGGTQPQHF. The CDR3 DNA reads TGTGCCAGCTCATGGACAGGGGGCACTCAGCCCCAGCATTTT. The whole variable domain, remainder taken from reference TRBV18 and TRBJ1-5, is NAGVMQNPRHLVRRRGQEARLRCSPMKGHSHVYWYRQLPEEGLKFMVYLQKENIIDESGMPKERFSAEFPKEGPSILRIQQVVRGDSAAYFCASSWTGGTQPQHFGDGTRLSIL.

The chain employs TRBV29-1 and TRBJ1-1; D is perhaps TRBD1 (6 bases). CDR3 length equals 15 residues. Germline V CDR1 and CDR2: SQVTM, ANQGSEA. The V end lost 5 bases, the J end lost 4 bases, and 20 bases lay between the germline ends. The DNA of the CDR3 is TGCAGCGTTTCCCGGGACACCGCCCCGGGCACTGAAGCTTTCTTT. It is translated as CSVSRDTAPGTEAFF.

The chain links TRBV18 to TRBJ2-7; TRBD1 is a possible D gene (6 bases). The CDR3 extends over 16 amino acids. From germline, CDR1 is KGHSH and CDR2 LQKENI. V was shortened by 4 bases and J by 0 bases, with 16 bases between the two germline ends. CDR3 protein: CASSRASQGPSYEQYF. DNA for the CDR3: TGTGCCAGCTCACGGGCTAGTCAGGGGCCCTCCTACGAGCAGTACTTC.

This chain uses TRBV19 with TRBJ2-2, with 7 positions matching TRBD1. Germline CDR1 reads LNHDA; CDR2 reads SQIVND (reference sequence). After removal of 9 bases from V and 4 bases from J, the junction contained 11 bases not matched to a gene. The CDR3 totals 15 residues. CDR3 in amino acids: CASRQGPQFTGELFF. The CDR3 coding sequence is TGTGCCAGCAGACAGGGTCCCCAATTCACCGGGGAGCTGTTTTTT.

This chain links TRBV5-4 with TRBJ1-2, with 8 bases lining up with TRBD1. Germline V CDR1 and CDR2: SGHNT, YYREEE (reference sequence). The junction had 8 bases not matched to a gene; V was cut back by 5 bases and J by 8 bases. The CDR3 consists of 13 residues. Here the CDR3 DNA reads TGTGCCAGCAGTGGACAGGGCAGGAGGGGCTACACCTTC. Its translation: CASSGQGRRGYTF.

The rearrangement joins TRBV11-1 to TRBJ2-5; 13 positions match TRBD2. The ends lost 4 bases at V and 4 bases at J; junction bases unmatched: 6. The CDR3 sequence is 16 residues long. Germline V gene lookup returns CDR1 SGHAT and CDR2 FQDESV (reference sequence). DNA of the CDR3: TGTGCCAGCAGCTCAAGACTAGCGGGGGGCGGAGAGACCCAGTACTTC. Translation: CASSSRLAGGGETQYF.

The gene calls are TRBV9 and TRBJ2-3; 8 bases map to TRBD2. The CDR3 totals 15 residues. V shed 2 bases and J 2 bases; nucleotides not matched to a gene: 4. CDR1 and CDR2 (germline): SGDLS, YYNGEE. The CDR3 DNA reads as TGTGCCAGCAGCGTGCGGGGGGACCTCACAGATACGCAGTATTTT. Its translation is CASSVRGDLTDTQYF.

CDR3 residues: CASSPEGIVGSPLHF. The CDR3 nucleotides read TGTGCCAGCAGCCCCGAGGGAATAGTGGGGTCACCCCTCCACTTT. The V and J genes are TRBV7-6 and TRBJ1-6; D is unresolved. The V and J ends lost 5 bases and 10 bases respectively, with 18 bases between them. Germline values: CDR1 SGHVS, CDR2 FNYEAQ. The CDR3 covers 15 residues.

The rearrangement joins TRBV2 to TRBJ1-1; TRBD1 matches at 7 bases. The CDR3 runs to 16 residues. The trim removed 1 base at V and 7 bases at J, leaving 12 bases unmatched. Germline CDR1 SNHLY, CDR2 FYNNEI. The CDR3 region has the DNA TGTGCCAGCAGTGAAGATTCTCCGACAGGGCCATTTGAAGCTTTCTTT. It codes for CASSEDSPTGPFEAFF.

The chain joins TRBV27 to TRBJ2-3; D is uncertain. Germline assignment: CDR1 MNHEY and CDR2 SMNVEV (reference sequence). The CDR3 extends over 11 amino acids. V was clipped by 3 bases and J by 5 bases, with 3 bases between them. This CDR3 is CASSFKDTQYF. CDR3 nucleotide sequence: TGTGCCAGCAGTTTTAAAGATACGCAGTATTTT.

The chain uses TRBV2 and TRBJ1-2, with 7 bases aligning to TRBD1. This CDR3 spans 14 amino acids. J was trimmed by 8 bases and V by 2 bases; bases with no gene match: 8. Germline assignment: CDR1 SNHLY and CDR2 FYNNEI. The CDR3 here is CASSEPGGRGGYTF. Here the CDR3 DNA reads TGTGCCAGCAGTGAACCAGGGGGTAGGGGAGGCTACACCTTC. Full variable domain (outside the CDR3, taken from reference TRBV2 and TRBJ1-2): EPEVTQTPSHQVTQMGQEVILRCVPISNHLYFYWYRQILGQKVEFLVSFYNNEISEKSEIFDDQFSVERPDGSNFTLKIRSTKLEDSAMYFCASSEPGGRGGYTFGSGTRLTVV.

This chain uses TRBV27 with TRBJ2-1; D is perhaps TRBD2 (5 bases). The length of the CDR3 is 13 residues. Germline loops: CDR1 MNHEY, CDR2 SMNVEV (reference sequence). V lost 0 bases, J lost 6 bases, and 6 bases lay in between. The CDR3 spells CASSLSGVNEQFF. The CDR3 coding sequence is TGTGCCAGCAGTTTATCGGGAGTCAATGAGCAGTTCTTC.

The V call is TRBV4-2, the J call TRBJ1-2; D is perhaps TRBD1 (6 bases). The V gene lost 0 bases and the J gene lost 5 bases, with 16 bases spanning the gap. CDR3 length: 16 residues. CDR1 LGHNA and CDR2 YNFKEQ come from the germline V gene. CDR3 nucleotide sequence: TGTGCCAGCAGCCAAGAAGAGGGGCAGGGGCATTATGGCTACACCTTC. This encodes CASSQEEGQGHYGYTF.

The count of this clone is one. The gene calls are TRBV19 and TRBJ1-5, with a weak D call TRBD1 (5 bases). Trimming cost V 6 bases and J 4 bases, with 13 bases left between them. The germline V gene encodes CDR1 LNHDA and CDR2 SQIVND (reference sequence). This CDR3 has 14 amino acids. The CDR3 DNA is TGTGCCAGTAGCCCGGTGGGGGGTAATCAGCCCCAGCATTTT. This gives the protein CASSPVGGNQPQHF.

The genes are TRBV2 and TRBJ2-6; 9 bases are shared with TRBD1. Losses at the gene ends were 6 bases for V and 4 bases for J; bases not matched to a gene: 1. The CDR3 has 14 residues. Per the germline V gene, CDR1 is SNHLY and CDR2 is FYNNEI. This chain's CDR3 is CASRDRGGANVLTF. In DNA form, the CDR3 reads TGTGCCAGCAGAGACAGGGGGGGGGCCAACGTCCTGACTTTC.

This rearrangement joins TRBV5-6 to TRBJ2-2, with 11 nucleotides matching TRBD1. Per germline, CDR1 SGHDT and CDR2 YYEEEE. CDR3 size: 16 residues. J was trimmed by 7 bases and V by 6 bases; bases with no gene match: 11. CDR3 sequence (DNA): TGTGCCAGCACCTCCAGCGGGACAGGGGGGAGCGGGGAGCTGTTTTTT. Its translation is CASTSSGTGGSGELFF.